The 11 T cell receptor beta chains below come from one sample, sequenced in a study of neurological immune-mediated disorders. One entry per CDR3 protein, called by TCRdb with MiXCR from the 5' RACE reads. Of tens of thousands of distinct CDR3 sequences listed, 17% are singletons. What was sequenced was PBMCs. The receptors come from a woman between 40 and 55 years old in good health.

Worth noting for this clonotype: Germline and junction disagree at one end, which may indicate a read error. The chain uses TRBV4-2 and TRBJ2-2; TRBD1 or TRBD2 may be the D gene (5 bases each). Germline V lookup: CDR1 LGHNA, CDR2 YNFKEQ. The CDR3 loop spans 16 amino acids. In DNA, the CDR3 is TGTGCCAGCAGCCACGTTAAAGGGGACGCCACCGGGGAGCTGCTTTTT. Translating it yields CASSHVKGDATGELLF.

This clonotype was counted ten times or more. The chain uses TRBV27 and TRBJ1-1, with D hard to call. CDR1 is MNHEY, CDR2 SMNVEV, per germline (reference sequence). The germline V and J ends were trimmed by 3 bases and 0 bases, with 8 bases remaining between them. The CDR3 is 14 amino acids. The CDR3 nucleotides read TGTGCCAGCAGTTTTTCCTCTTTGAACACTGAAGCTTTCTTT. It specifies CASSFSSLNTEAFF.

This clonotype was detected many times. This sequence joins TRBV6-1 and TRBJ2-5; D is uncertain. The CDR3 contains 12 residues. Deletions cut 3 bases from V and 3 bases from J, with 5 bases between. Germline V gene sequence: CDR1 MNHNS, CDR2 SASEGT. The CDR3 spells CASSDRKETQYF. The CDR3 DNA reads as TGTGCCAGCAGTGACAGGAAAGAGACCCAGTACTTC.

The sample holds a few counts of this clonotype. Given a much more abundant clone one base away, this may be a read error. The CDR3 loop is CASSPSPGPYNSSLHF. For the CDR3, the DNA is TGTGCCAGCTCACCCTCCCCAGGGCCGTATAATTCATCCCTCCACTTT. The chain combines TRBV18 with TRBJ1-6, with TRBD1 as a possible D gene (5 bases). Germline V gene sequence: CDR1 KGHSH, CDR2 LQKENI. This CDR3 has 16 amino acids. Full variable domain (outside the CDR3, taken from reference TRBV18 and TRBJ1-6): NAGVMQNPRHLVRRRGQEARLRCSPMKGHSHVYWYRQLPEEGLKFMVYLQKENIIDESGMPKERFSAEFPKEGPSILRIQQVVRGDSAAYFCASSPSPGPYNSSLHFGNGTRLTVT.

The sample holds many counts of this clonotype. The genes are TRBV15 and TRBJ1-4; TRBD1 is a possible D gene (6 bases). V was cut by 0 bases and J by 4 bases, with 9 bases left in between. Germline CDR1 LNHNV, CDR2 YYDKDF (reference sequence). This CDR3 spans 15 amino acids. The chain's CDR3 is CATSREAGDNEKLFF. CDR3 nucleotides: TGTGCCACCAGCAGAGAGGCAGGGGATAATGAAAAACTGTTTTTT. The full variable domain, completed using reference TRBV15 and TRBJ1-4, is DAMVIQNPRYQVTQFGKPVTLSCSQTLNHNVMYWYQQKSSQAPKLLFHYYDKDFNNEADTPDNFQSRRPNTSFCFLDIRSPGLGDTAMYLCATSREAGDNEKLFFGSGTQLSVL.

This clonotype was counted at least ten times. This chain joins TRBV29-1 and TRBJ1-2; unclear D gene. CDR1 is SQVTM, CDR2 ANQGSEA, per germline. The V and J ends lost 4 bases and 5 bases respectively, with 5 bases between them. The CDR3 spans 10 residues. The CDR3 here is CSVVSYGYTF. The CDR3 bases are TGCAGCGTTGTCAGTTATGGCTACACCTTC.

In its sample, this clonotype was seen many times. The CDR3 spells CASSLPSPGQESSGANVLTF. The CDR3 DNA sequence: TGTGCCAGCAGCCTACCATCCCCGGGACAGGAGAGCTCTGGGGCCAACGTCCTGACTTTC. This rearrangement joins TRBV11-2 to TRBJ2-6; 8 bases map to TRBD1. With 5 bases clipped from V and 0 bases from J, the junction kept 15 bases outside the gene matches. The CDR3 totals 20 residues. Germline assignment: CDR1 SGHAT and CDR2 FQNNGV.

The rearrangement uses TRBV20-1 and TRBJ2-2; no reliable D call. The CDR3 loop spans 15 amino acids. The germline gives CDR1 DFQATT, CDR2 SNEGSKA (reference sequence). V lost 0 bases and J 7 bases, leaving 15 bases between the germline ends. CDR3 nucleotide sequence: TGCAGTGCTAGAGATTTGTCTCCACTTAGCGGGGAGCTGTTTTTT. Encoded protein: CSARDLSPLSGELFF.

This clonotype has ten or more counts. This rearrangement joins TRBV6-5 to TRBJ1-5, with D unresolved. The germline V gene has CDR1 MNHEY and CDR2 SVGAGI. V shed 3 bases and J shed 5 bases, with 8 bases lying between them. The CDR3 consists of 13 residues. CDR3 coding DNA: TGTGCCAGCAGTTATACGGTCGATCAGCCCCAGCATTTT. Translating gives CASSYTVDQPQHF.

This clonotype was detected ten times or more. The chain has TRBV28 and TRBJ1-3; D is undetermined. V lost 2 bases to trimming and J lost 2 bases, with 7 bases between them. Germline V gives CDR1 MDHEN, CDR2 SYDVKM. The CDR3 has 14 residues. The CDR3 region is CASSLRSPGNTIYF. The CDR3 nucleotides read TGTGCCAGCAGTTTAAGGTCCCCTGGAAACACCATATATTTT.

This clonotype occurred many times. V and J are TRBV12-3 or TRBV12-4 and TRBJ1-1; 7 nucleotides agree with TRBD1. The V and J ends lost 6 bases and 3 bases, in that order; junction bases with no gene match: 4. The CDR3 is 13 residues long. For the CDR3, the DNA is TGTGCCAGCAGCCTCGACAGGGACACTGAAGCTTTCTTT. This codes for CASSLDRDTEAFF.